This TCR beta chain originates from a study of CD8 T cells in ankylosing spondylitis. Study observations and caveats: Typical of ankylosing spondylitis blood, it appeared, was a TCR beta motif of fewer than ten highly homologous variants. Reports of some motif variants in reactive arthritis synovial fluid and blood predate this one. Researchers reportedly found disease-linked clones significantly enriched in matched ankylosing spondylitis synovial fluid.

The table lists this clonotype with many counts. Its matching antigen is unknown. V lost 3 bases to trimming and J lost 4 bases; unmatched junction nucleotides: 5. Germline-derived CDR1 and CDR2 are DFQATT and SNEGSKA (reference sequence). This CDR3 has 14 amino acids. TCRdb redid the calling of the 5' RACE reads with MiXCR, one entry per CDR3 protein. The data contain about 240,000 distinct CDR3 sequences, 8.6% of them singletons. V gene TRBV20-1 combines with J gene TRBJ2-3, with 9 bases identical to TRBD1. The source material was blood, either unsorted or a sorted T cell fraction (not recorded which). The sequence came from a male donor with ankylosing spondylitis or in good health (not recorded which). The CDR3 sequence: CSASKTGGSDTQYF. The CDR3, as DNA: TGCAGTGCTAGTAAGACAGGGGGTTCAGATACGCAGTATTTT.